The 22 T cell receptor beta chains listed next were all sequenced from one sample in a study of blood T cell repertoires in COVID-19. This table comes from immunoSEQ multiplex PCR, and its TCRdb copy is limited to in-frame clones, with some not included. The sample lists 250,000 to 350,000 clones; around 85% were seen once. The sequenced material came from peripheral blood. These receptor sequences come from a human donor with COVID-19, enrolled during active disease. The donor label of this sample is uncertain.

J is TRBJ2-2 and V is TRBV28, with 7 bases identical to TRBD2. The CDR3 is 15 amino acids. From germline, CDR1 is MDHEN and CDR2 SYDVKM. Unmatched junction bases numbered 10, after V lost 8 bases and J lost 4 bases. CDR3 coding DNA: TGTGCCAGCCATCGGGGGGATCTCTCCACCGGGGAGCTGTTTTTT. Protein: CASHRGDLSTGELFF.

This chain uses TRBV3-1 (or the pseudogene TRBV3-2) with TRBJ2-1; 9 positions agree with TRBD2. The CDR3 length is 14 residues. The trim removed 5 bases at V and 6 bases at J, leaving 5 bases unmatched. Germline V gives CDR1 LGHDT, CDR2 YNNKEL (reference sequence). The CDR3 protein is CASSSLAGANEQFF. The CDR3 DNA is TGTGCCAGCAGCTCATTAGCGGGAGCCAATGAGCAGTTCTTC.

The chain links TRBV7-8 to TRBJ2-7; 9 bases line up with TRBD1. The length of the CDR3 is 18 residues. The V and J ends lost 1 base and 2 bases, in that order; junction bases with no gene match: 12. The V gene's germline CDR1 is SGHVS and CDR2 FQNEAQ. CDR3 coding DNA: TGTGCCAGCAGCTTAGTTCACGGAACAGGGGGCCCCACCTACGAGCAGTACTTC. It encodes CASSLVHGTGGPTYEQYF.

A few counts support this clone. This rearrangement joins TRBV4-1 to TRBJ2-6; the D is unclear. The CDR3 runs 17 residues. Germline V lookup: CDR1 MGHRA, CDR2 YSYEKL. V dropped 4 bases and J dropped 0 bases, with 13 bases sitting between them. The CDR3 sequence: CASSPKTGRSGANVLTF. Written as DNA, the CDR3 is TGCGCCAGCAGCCCTAAGACGGGTCGCTCTGGGGCCAACGTCCTGACTTTC.

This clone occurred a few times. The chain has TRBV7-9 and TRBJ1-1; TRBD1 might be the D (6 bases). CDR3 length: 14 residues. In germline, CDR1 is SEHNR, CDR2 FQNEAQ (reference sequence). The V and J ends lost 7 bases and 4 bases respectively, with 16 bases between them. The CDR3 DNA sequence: TGTGCCAGCACCAGGGGAGGGGAGGGCACTGAAGCTTTCTTT. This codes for CASTRGGEGTEAFF.

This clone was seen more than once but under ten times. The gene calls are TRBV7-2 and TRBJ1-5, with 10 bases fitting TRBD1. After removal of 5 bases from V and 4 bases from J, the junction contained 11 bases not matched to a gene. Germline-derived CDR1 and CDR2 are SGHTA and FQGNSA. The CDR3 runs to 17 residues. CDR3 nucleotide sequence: TGTGCCAGCAGCCCCAGGGGGGGGACAGGGGCAAATCAGCCCCAGCATTTT. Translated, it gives CASSPRGGTGANQPQHF.

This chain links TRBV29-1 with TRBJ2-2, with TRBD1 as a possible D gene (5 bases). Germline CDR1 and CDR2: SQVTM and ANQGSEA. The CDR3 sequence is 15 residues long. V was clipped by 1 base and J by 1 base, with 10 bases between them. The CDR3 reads CSVEVWQGNTGELFF. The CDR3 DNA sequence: TGCAGCGTTGAAGTTTGGCAGGGGAACACCGGGGAGCTGTTTTTT.

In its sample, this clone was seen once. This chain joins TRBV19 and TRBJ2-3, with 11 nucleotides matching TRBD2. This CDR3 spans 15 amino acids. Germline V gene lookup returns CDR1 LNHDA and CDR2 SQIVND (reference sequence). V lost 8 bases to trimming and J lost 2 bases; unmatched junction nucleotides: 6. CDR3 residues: CASSRLAGNTDTQYF. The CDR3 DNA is TGTGCCAGTTCAAGACTAGCGGGAAACACAGATACGCAGTATTTT.

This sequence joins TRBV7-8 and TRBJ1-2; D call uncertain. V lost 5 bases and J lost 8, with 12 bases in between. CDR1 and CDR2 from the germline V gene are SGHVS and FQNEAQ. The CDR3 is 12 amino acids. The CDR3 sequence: CASSQRVGGYTF. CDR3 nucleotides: TGTGCCAGCAGCCAACGGGTTGGCGGCTACACCTTC.

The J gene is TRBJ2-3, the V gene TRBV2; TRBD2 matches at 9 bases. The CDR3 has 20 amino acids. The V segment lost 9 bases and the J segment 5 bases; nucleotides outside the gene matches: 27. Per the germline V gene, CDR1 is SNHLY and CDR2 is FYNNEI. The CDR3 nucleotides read TGTGCCAGGATACTTCTTAGCGGGAGCATGGGGGGCGCCGAAAGAGATACGCAGTATTTT. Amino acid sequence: CARILLSGSMGGAERDTQYF.

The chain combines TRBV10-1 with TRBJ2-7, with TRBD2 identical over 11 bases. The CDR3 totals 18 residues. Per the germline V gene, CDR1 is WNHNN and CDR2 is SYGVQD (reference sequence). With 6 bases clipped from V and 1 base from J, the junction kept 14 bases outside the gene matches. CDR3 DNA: TGCGCCAGCAGGAATCCTGGGACTAGCGGCCATGGGTCCTACGAGCAGTACTTC. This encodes CASRNPGTSGHGSYEQYF.

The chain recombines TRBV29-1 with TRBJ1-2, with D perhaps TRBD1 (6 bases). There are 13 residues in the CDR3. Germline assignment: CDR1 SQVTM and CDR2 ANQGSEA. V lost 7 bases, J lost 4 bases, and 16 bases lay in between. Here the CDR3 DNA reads TGCAGCGCTTCAGGGGCCAGTTCCTATGGCTACACCTTC. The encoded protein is CSASGASSYGYTF.

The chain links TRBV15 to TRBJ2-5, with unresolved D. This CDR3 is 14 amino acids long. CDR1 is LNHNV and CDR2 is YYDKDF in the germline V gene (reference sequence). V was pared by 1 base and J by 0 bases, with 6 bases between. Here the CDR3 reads CATSRGGDQETQYF. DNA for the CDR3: TGTGCCACCAGCAGAGGCGGTGACCAAGAGACCCAGTACTTC.

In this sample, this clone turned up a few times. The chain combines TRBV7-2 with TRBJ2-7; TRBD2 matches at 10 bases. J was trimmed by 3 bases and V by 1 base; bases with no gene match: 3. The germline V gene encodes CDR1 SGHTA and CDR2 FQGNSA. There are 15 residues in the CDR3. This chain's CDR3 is CASSLEPSGSYEQYF. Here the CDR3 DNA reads TGTGCCAGCAGCTTAGAGCCTAGCGGGAGCTACGAGCAGTACTTC.

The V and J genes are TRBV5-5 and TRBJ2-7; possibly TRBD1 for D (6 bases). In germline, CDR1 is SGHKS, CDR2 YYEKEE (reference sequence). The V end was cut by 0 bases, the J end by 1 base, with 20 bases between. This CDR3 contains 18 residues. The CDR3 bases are TGTGCCAGCAGCTTGGGACTCCGGGACAAGGGCGCTTCCTACGAGCAGTACTTC. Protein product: CASSLGLRDKGASYEQYF.

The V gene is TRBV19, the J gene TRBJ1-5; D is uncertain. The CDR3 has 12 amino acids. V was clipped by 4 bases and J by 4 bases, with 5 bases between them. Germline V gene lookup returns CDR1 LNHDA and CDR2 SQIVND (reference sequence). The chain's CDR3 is CASSRQNQPQHF. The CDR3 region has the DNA TGTGCCAGTAGTAGGCAGAATCAGCCCCAGCATTTT. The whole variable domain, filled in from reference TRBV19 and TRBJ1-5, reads DGGITQSPKYLFRKEGQNVTLSCEQNLNHDAMYWYRQDPGQGLRLIYYSQIVNDFQKGDIAEGYSVSREKKESFPLTVTSAQKNPTAFYLCASSRQNQPQHFGDGTRLSIL.

DNA for the CDR3: TGCGCCAGCAGTGAACAGGGCGTAAGGAATGAGCAGTTCTTC. It yields the protein CASSEQGVRNEQFF. The genes are TRBV10-2 and TRBJ2-1; weak D call: TRBD1 (6 bases). V was cut by 3 bases and J by 7 bases, with 13 bases left in between. The germline gives CDR1 WSHSY, CDR2 SAAADI. The CDR3 sequence is 14 residues long.

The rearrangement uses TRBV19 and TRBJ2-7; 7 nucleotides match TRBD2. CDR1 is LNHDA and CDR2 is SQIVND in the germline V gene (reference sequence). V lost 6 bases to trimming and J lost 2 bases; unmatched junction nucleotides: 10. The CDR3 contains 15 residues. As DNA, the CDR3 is TGTGCCAGTAGCAGCCGTCGGGGGAGGGCCTACGAGCAGTACTTC. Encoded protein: CASSSRRGRAYEQYF.

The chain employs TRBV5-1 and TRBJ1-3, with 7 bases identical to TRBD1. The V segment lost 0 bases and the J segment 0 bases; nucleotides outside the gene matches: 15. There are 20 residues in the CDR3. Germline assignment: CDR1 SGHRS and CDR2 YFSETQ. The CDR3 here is CASSLGPEGAAPISGNTIYF. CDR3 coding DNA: TGCGCCAGCAGCTTGGGACCTGAGGGGGCAGCCCCAATCTCTGGAAACACCATATATTTT.

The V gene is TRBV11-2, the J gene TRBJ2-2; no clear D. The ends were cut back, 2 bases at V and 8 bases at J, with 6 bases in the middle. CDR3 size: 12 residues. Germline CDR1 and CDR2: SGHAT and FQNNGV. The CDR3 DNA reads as TGTGCCAGCAGCTTACAGAGGGGGGAGCTGTTTTTT. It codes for CASSLQRGELFF.

The CDR3 region has the DNA TGTGCCAGCAGCTCCCTGACTAGCGGGAGGGTCGGGGAGCTGTTTTTT. It translates to CASSSLTSGRVGELFF. V usage is TRBV5-4 and J usage is TRBJ2-2, with 14 nucleotides matching TRBD2. Germline values: CDR1 SGHNT, CDR2 YYREEE (reference sequence). Unmatched junction bases numbered 5, after V lost 3 bases and J lost 7 bases. This CDR3 is 16 amino acids long.

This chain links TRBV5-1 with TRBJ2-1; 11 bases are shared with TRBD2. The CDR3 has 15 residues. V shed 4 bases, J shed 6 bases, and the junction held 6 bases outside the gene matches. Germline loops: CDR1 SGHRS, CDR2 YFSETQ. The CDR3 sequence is CASSRLLAGGNEQFF. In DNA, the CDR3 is TGCGCCAGCAGCCGCCTTCTAGCGGGGGGCAATGAGCAGTTCTTC.